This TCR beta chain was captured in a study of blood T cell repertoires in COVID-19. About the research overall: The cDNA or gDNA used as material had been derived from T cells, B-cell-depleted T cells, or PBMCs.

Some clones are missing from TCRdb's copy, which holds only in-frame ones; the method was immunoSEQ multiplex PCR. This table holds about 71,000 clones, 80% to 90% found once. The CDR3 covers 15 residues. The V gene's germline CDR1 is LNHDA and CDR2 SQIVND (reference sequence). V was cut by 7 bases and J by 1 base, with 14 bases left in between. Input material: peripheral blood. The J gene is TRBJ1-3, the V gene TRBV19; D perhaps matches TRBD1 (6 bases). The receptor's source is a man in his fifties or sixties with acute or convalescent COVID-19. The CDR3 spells CASTLRGASGNTIYF. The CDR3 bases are TGTGCCAGTACCCTACGGGGGGCTTCTGGAAACACCATATATTTT.